Sequencing of this TCR beta chain was carried out in a study of cytomegalovirus exposure and HLA in healthy donors. A word on this clone: Its antigen is not identified.

The CDR3 runs to 14 residues. Germline V gene data show CDR1 as SGHTA and CDR2 as FQGNSA. Trimming cost V 3 bases and J 8 bases; bases outside gene matches: 7. Study outcomes and limitations: Analysis was carried out at a later point, and it linked a missense DCLRE1C variant to TCR beta V- and J-gene trimming. Many donors shared some public TCRs, even though most TCR sequences were rare. According to an earlier analysis, most TCR beta V segments yielded productive rearrangements about 87% or about 30% of the time. The authors later found TCR association rates varying by HLA locus, with DRB1 most and HLA-C fewest.

The PCR employed 60 Vbeta primers together with 13 Jbeta primers. Only in-frame clones appear in the TCRdb table, and some are missing; sequencing was by immunoSEQ multiplex PCR. The sample lists approximately 220,000 clones, 70% to 80% occurring once. The clonotype comes from a man between 40 and 49 years old in good health and CMV-seronegative. Material for sequencing was PBMCs. The chain uses TRBV7-2 and TRBJ2-1, with 7 nucleotides matching TRBD2. The CDR3 here is CASSLRTGRDEQFF. The CDR3 DNA is TGTGCCAGCAGCTTGAGGACGGGGAGGGATGAGCAGTTCTTC.